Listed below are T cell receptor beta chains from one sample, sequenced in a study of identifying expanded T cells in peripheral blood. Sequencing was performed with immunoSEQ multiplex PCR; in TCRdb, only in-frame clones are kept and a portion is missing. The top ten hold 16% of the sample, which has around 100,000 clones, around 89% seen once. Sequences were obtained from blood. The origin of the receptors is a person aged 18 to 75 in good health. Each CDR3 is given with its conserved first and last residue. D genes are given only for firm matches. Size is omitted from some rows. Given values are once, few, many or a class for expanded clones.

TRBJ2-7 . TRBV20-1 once CSAPGPHEQYF TGCAGTGCCCCCGGGCCCCACGAGCAGTACTTC
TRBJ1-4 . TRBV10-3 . CAISESTGVVGEKLFF TGTGCCATCAGTGAGTCCACTGGAGTGGTAGGAGAAAAACTGTTTTTT
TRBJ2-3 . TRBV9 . CASSLTRGTDTQYF TGTGCCAGCAGCCTCACTCGGGGCACAGATACGCAGTATTTT
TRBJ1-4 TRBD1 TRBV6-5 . CASGDRVFEEKLFF TGTGCCAGCGGGGACAGGGTGTTTGAAGAAAAACTGTTTTTT
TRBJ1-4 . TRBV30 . CAWSVRGQVGRKLFF TGTGCCTGGAGTGTACGGGGGCAGGTCGGCCGAAAACTGTTTTTT
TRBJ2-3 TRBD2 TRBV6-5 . CASSVAGPTDTQYF TGTGCCAGCAGCGTAGCGGGGCCCACAGATACGCAGTATTTT
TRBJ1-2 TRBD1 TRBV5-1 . CASSWDRPDYGYTF TGCGCCAGCAGCTGGGACAGGCCTGACTATGGCTACACCTTC
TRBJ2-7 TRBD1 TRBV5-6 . CASSGVGGRKYF TGTGCCAGCAGCGGGGTAGGGGGCAGGAAGTACTTC
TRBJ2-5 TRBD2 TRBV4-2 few CASSQERGGQETQYF TGTGCCAGCAGCCAAGAGCGGGGGGGCCAAGAGACCCAGTACTTC
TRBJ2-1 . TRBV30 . CAWSRGGEQFF TGTGCCTGGAGTAGGGGGGGAGAGCAGTTCTTC
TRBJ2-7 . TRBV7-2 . CASSLRFLNEQYF TGTGCCAGCAGCTTAAGGTTCCTGAACGAGCAGTACTTC
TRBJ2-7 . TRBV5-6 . CASSSNLQGVPSSQYF TGTGCCAGCAGCTCTAATTTACAGGGAGTCCCTTCATCGCAGTACTTC
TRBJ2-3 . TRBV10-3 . CAISPGSETDTQYF TGTGCCATCAGCCCGGGGTCGGAAACAGATACGCAGTATTTT
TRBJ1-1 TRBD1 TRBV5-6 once CASSWGIGQGNTEAFF TGTGCCAGCAGCTGGGGAATAGGACAGGGGAACACTGAAGCTTTCTTT